A selection of T cell receptor beta chains follows, all from one sample in a study of vaccination effects on CD4 cells after COVID-19. Measured with immunoSEQ multiplex PCR; TCRdb has only the in-frame clones, and not every one. Counted here are more than 30,000 clones, 70% to 80% occurring once; the ten biggest clones make up approximately 3.8%. What these receptors recognize is not known. The sequences come from CD4+ T cells from PBMCs cultured without peptide, collected before COVID-19 vaccination. The source is a human donor who received a COVID-19 vaccine. Both conserved end residues are trimmed from each CDR3. Each record gives: V gene, D gene, clone size, CDR3 protein. A D gene is named only where the DNA matches it firmly. Size values are once, few and many counts, or a class for expanded clones, and some rows have none.

V gene: TRBV3-1/TRBV3-2
D gene: NA
clone size: few
CDR3 protein: ASSQVPGLRNTIY

V gene: TRBV3-1/TRBV3-2
D gene: TRBD1
clone size: NA
CDR3 protein: ASSQDDRGIN

V gene: TRBV19
D gene: NA
clone size: NA
CDR3 protein: ASSISGFRGSYNEQF

V gene: TRBV3-1/TRBV3-2
D gene: TRBD2
clone size: few
CDR3 protein: ATVGTSGSSEQY

V gene: TRBV6-4
D gene: TRBD2
clone size: NA
CDR3 protein: ASSDSSGGADTQY

V gene: TRBV5-1
D gene: TRBD1
clone size: NA
CDR3 protein: ASSQTGQPTDTQY

V gene: TRBV4-1
D gene: NA
clone size: NA
CDR3 protein: ASSQGHLNTEAF

V gene: TRBV3-1/TRBV3-2
D gene: TRBD1
clone size: once
CDR3 protein: ASSQDRTGGGYEQF

V gene: TRBV3-1/TRBV3-2
D gene: TRBD2
clone size: NA
CDR3 protein: ASSQGTRGVSYEQY

V gene: TRBV11-2
D gene: NA
clone size: NA
CDR3 protein: ASSPLLALANTGELF

V gene: TRBV4-1
D gene: NA
clone size: NA
CDR3 protein: ASSHPSGETQY

V gene: TRBV20-1
D gene: NA
clone size: NA
CDR3 protein: SASPVGANVLT

V gene: TRBV29-1
D gene: NA
clone size: NA
CDR3 protein: SVYLRGGEQY

V gene: TRBV6-1
D gene: NA
clone size: NA
CDR3 protein: ASSKQEINQPQH

V gene: TRBV2
D gene: NA
clone size: NA
CDR3 protein: ASSEARLAANQETQY

V gene: TRBV30
D gene: NA
clone size: NA
CDR3 protein: AWSKRLRETQY

V gene: TRBV27
D gene: NA
clone size: NA
CDR3 protein: ASSPLRRGGELF

V gene: TRBV7-2
D gene: NA
clone size: few
CDR3 protein: ASSDRDGHNQPQH

V gene: TRBV20-1
D gene: NA
clone size: NA
CDR3 protein: SASATNEKLF